What follows are 27 T cell receptor beta chains derived from one specimen sequenced in a study of T-cell memory formation after mild COVID-19. TCRdb itself ran the 5' RACE reads through MiXCR, one entry per CDR3 protein. The sample holds 150,000 to 200,000 distinct CDR3 sequences, under 14% seen once. The sequencing sample was made of PBMCs or a T cell subset sorted from them (not recorded which). The receptors shown here come from a man between 18 and 29 years old who had mild COVID-19 (a few samples of this study predate the infection). Cell type and time point are not known.

The V gene is TRBV20-1, the J gene TRBJ2-7; D may correspond to TRBD1 or TRBD2 (5 bases each). Trimming stripped 8 bases from V and 3 bases from J, with 20 bases between. Germline lookup yields CDR1 DFQATT and CDR2 SNEGSKA (reference sequence). The CDR3 spans 14 residues. CDR3 coding DNA: TGCAGTCCACAAGGGACCAGACACCTCTACGAGCAGTACGTC. Its protein is CSPQGTRHLYEQYV.

The chain is built from TRBV7-9 and TRBJ2-3; a weak D match, TRBD2 (5 bases). The CDR3 loop spans 13 amino acids. Germline CDR1 SEHNR, CDR2 FQNEAQ (reference sequence). V lost 5 bases and J 1 base, leaving 7 bases between the germline ends. The CDR3 region is CASSHGGTDTQYF. The CDR3 DNA reads as TGTGCCAGCAGCCACGGGGGCACAGATACGCAGTATTTT.

In its sample, this clonotype was seen a few times. CDR3: CASSRTAGDNYGYTF. The CDR3 DNA follows: TGTGCCAGCAGCAGGACAGCCGGCGATAACTATGGCTACACCTTC. The chain employs TRBV12-3 or TRBV12-4 and TRBJ1-2, with TRBD1 as a possible D gene (6 bases). V shed 6 bases and J shed 1 base, with 15 bases lying between them. The CDR3 is 15 residues long.

This clonotype was seen at least ten times. This chain connects TRBV4-3 to TRBJ2-7; a possible D gene is TRBD2 (5 bases). Germline V gives CDR1 LGHNA, CDR2 YSLEER. The V end was cut by 3 bases, the J end by 1 base, with 13 bases between. This CDR3 has 15 amino acids. CDR3 in amino acids: CASSQASGWSYEQYF. Here the CDR3 DNA reads TGCGCCAGCAGCCAGGCCAGCGGTTGGTCCTACGAGCAGTACTTC.

V and J are TRBV25-1 and TRBJ2-7; D is perhaps TRBD1 or TRBD2 (6 bases each). The germline V gene encodes CDR1 MGHDK and CDR2 SYGVNS. The CDR3 extends over 12 amino acids. The germline V and J ends were trimmed by 8 bases and 7 bases, with 15 bases remaining between them. The CDR3 bases are TGTGCCAGCGGCTGGGGGGCTCGGGAGCAGTACTTC. Protein: CASGWGAREQYF.

The chain joins TRBV19 to TRBJ2-2; D is possibly TRBD1 (6 bases). This CDR3 is 15 amino acids long. Trimming took off 10 bases at V and 2 bases at J, with 17 bases between the two ends. Germline assignment: CDR1 LNHDA and CDR2 SQIVND (reference sequence). The CDR3 nucleotides read TGTGCCACTACCCCTCGGACAGCCAACACCGGGGAGCTGTTTTTT. Translated: CATTPRTANTGELFF. Full variable domain (rest looked up from reference TRBV19 and TRBJ2-2): DGGITQSPKYLFRKEGQNVTLSCEQNLNHDAMYWYRQDPGQGLRLIYYSQIVNDFQKGDIAEGYSVSREKKESFPLTVTSAQKNPTAFYLCATTPRTANTGELFFGEGSRLTVL.

This chain joins TRBV4-1 and TRBJ1-1; D perhaps matches TRBD1 (6 bases). The CDR3 covers 14 residues. Trimming left V 2 bases short and J 1 base short, with 8 bases between. CDR1 and CDR2 (germline): MGHRA, YSYEKL. The CDR3 region is CASSQRGANTEAFF. The CDR3 DNA follows: TGCGCCAGCAGCCAACGGGGGGCGAACACTGAAGCTTTCTTT.

The chain recombines TRBV5-1 with TRBJ2-1, with a possible D match to TRBD1 (6 bases). This CDR3 is 15 amino acids long. In germline, CDR1 is SGHRS, CDR2 YFSETQ. V shed 4 bases and J shed 1 base, with 12 bases lying between them. CDR3 amino acids: CASSRSQGSYNEQFF. CDR3 nucleotides: TGCGCCAGCAGCAGATCACAGGGTTCCTACAATGAGCAGTTCTTC.

This chain joins TRBV18 and TRBJ2-3, with 9 bases that match TRBD1. The CDR3 sequence is 17 residues long. Looked up from germline, CDR1 is KGHSH and CDR2 is LQKENI. The J segment lost 3 bases and the V segment lost 8 bases, leaving 15 bases of the junction unmatched. DNA of the CDR3: TGTGCCAGCCCTCCCTCACGCCGGGACAGGGTGACAGATACGCAGTATTTT. Translating it yields CASPPSRRDRVTDTQYF. Using reference TRBV18 and TRBJ2-3 for the parts outside the CDR3, the full variable domain is NAGVMQNPRHLVRRRGQEARLRCSPMKGHSHVYWYRQLPEEGLKFMVYLQKENIIDESGMPKERFSAEFPKEGPSILRIQQVVRGDSAAYFCASPPSRRDRVTDTQYFGPGTRLTVL.

CDR3 loop: CASSLSSGTEAFF. The CDR3 DNA reads TGCGCCAGCAGCTTGTCTTCGGGGACTGAAGCTTTCTTT. The rearrangement uses TRBV5-1 and TRBJ1-1; no definite D call. CDR3 length equals 13 residues. Trimming removed 1 base at V and 5 bases at J, with 9 bases between. CDR1 SGHRS and CDR2 YFSETQ come from the germline V gene.

This clonotype has ten or more counts. This chain's CDR3 is CASSFLTGRTATDTQYF. DNA for the CDR3: TGTGCCAGCAGCTTCCTGACAGGGAGGACGGCCACAGATACGCAGTATTTT. The chain carries TRBV7-9 and TRBJ2-3, with a tentative D call TRBD1 (7 bases). The CDR3 runs to 17 residues. Germline V lookup: CDR1 SEHNR, CDR2 FQNEAQ (reference sequence). Deletions cut 3 bases from V and 2 bases from J, with 18 bases between.

This clonotype has at least ten counts. Here the CDR3 DNA reads TGCAGTGCCCAAGAAAGGGATACCTATGGCTACACCTTC. It codes for CSAQERDTYGYTF. The chain recombines TRBV20-1 with TRBJ1-2; D call uncertain. V lost 6 bases to trimming and J lost 4 bases, with 15 bases between them. This CDR3 has 13 residues. Looked up from germline, CDR1 is DFQATT and CDR2 is SNEGSKA (reference sequence).

V and J are TRBV6-5 and TRBJ1-2; 11 nucleotides align to TRBD1. This CDR3 is built from 14 residues. The J segment lost 6 bases and the V segment lost 6 bases, leaving 6 bases of the junction unmatched. In germline, CDR1 is MNHEY, CDR2 SVGAGI. In DNA, the CDR3 is TGTGCCAGCAGATCCGGACAGGGGGCGGATGGCTACACCTTC. It codes for CASRSGQGADGYTF.

The gene calls are TRBV18 and TRBJ2-2, with no clear D. Trimming pared 0 bases from V and 3 bases from J, leaving 5 bases between. This CDR3 is 14 amino acids long. Germline CDR1 and CDR2: KGHSH and LQKENI. DNA of the CDR3: TGTGCCAGCTCACCACCCGCGGACACCGGGGAGCTGTTTTTT. It yields the protein CASSPPADTGELFF. Combining the CDR3 with reference TRBV18 and TRBJ2-2 gives the whole variable domain NAGVMQNPRHLVRRRGQEARLRCSPMKGHSHVYWYRQLPEEGLKFMVYLQKENIIDESGMPKERFSAEFPKEGPSILRIQQVVRGDSAAYFCASSPPADTGELFFGEGSRLTVL.

The chain carries TRBV9 and TRBJ2-3; D possibly corresponds to TRBD2 (5 bases). Deletions cut 1 base from V and 8 bases from J, with 14 bases between. CDR3 length equals 14 residues. Germline V CDR1 and CDR2: SGDLS, YYNGEE. The CDR3 loop is CASSVSESRVTQYF. CDR3 nucleotides: TGTGCCAGCAGCGTAAGTGAGTCGAGGGTTACGCAGTATTTT.

This clonotype was seen at least ten times. CDR3 protein: CASSPIGTGGAGYGYTF. In DNA form, the CDR3 reads TGTGCCAGCAGTCCGATCGGGACAGGGGGGGCTGGATATGGCTACACCTTC. The chain is built from TRBV27 and TRBJ1-2; 11 bases agree with TRBD1. The CDR3 loop spans 17 amino acids. Trimming cost V 5 bases and J 5 bases; bases outside gene matches: 13. Germline V gene lookup returns CDR1 MNHEY and CDR2 SMNVEV (reference sequence).

The chain has TRBV27 and TRBJ1-1, with D perhaps matching TRBD1 (5 bases). From germline, CDR1 is MNHEY and CDR2 SMNVEV (reference sequence). Trimming removed 0 bases at V and 0 bases at J, with 11 bases between. This CDR3 spans 16 amino acids. CDR3 residues: CASSLSAGTLNTEAFF. The CDR3 nucleotides read TGTGCCAGCAGTTTATCGGCAGGGACTTTGAACACTGAAGCTTTCTTT.

V usage is TRBV18 and J usage is TRBJ2-3, with 7 nucleotides matching TRBD1. J gave up 3 bases and V 2 bases, and 5 bases lay outside the gene matches. CDR1 is KGHSH and CDR2 is LQKENI in the germline V gene. CDR3 length: 15 amino acids. The CDR3 DNA sequence: TGTGCCAGCTCACCAGAACAGGGGTTTACAGATACGCAGTATTTT. Its translation: CASSPEQGFTDTQYF.

Turning to this clonotype: A much more abundant neighbour one base away suggests this may be a read error. The CDR3 loop reads CACRHTIRGETQYF. The CDR3 nucleotides are TGTGCCTGCAGACACACTATACGAGGGGAGACCCAGTACTTC. The chain has TRBV12-3 or TRBV12-4 and TRBJ2-5, with TRBD2 as a possible D gene (5 bases). The CDR3 sequence is 14 residues long.

The rearrangement links TRBV4-1 to TRBJ2-2; D is uncertain. The germline V and J ends were trimmed by 4 bases and 4 bases, with 13 bases remaining between them. The CDR3 has 15 amino acids. Germline assignment: CDR1 MGHRA and CDR2 YSYEKL. CDR3 nucleotide sequence: TGCGCCAGCAGCCTACAAGCGATTGCCACCGGGGAGCTGTTTTTT. Translation gives CASSLQAIATGELFF.

This clonotype was observed a few times. The chain carries TRBV4-1 and TRBJ1-2; D is undetermined. The CDR3 consists of 18 residues. Trimming took off 3 bases at V and 4 bases at J, with 24 bases between the two ends. The V gene's germline CDR1 is MGHRA and CDR2 YSYEKL. The chain's CDR3 is CASSHPTSDRNNLYGYTF. The DNA of the CDR3 is TGCGCCAGCAGCCACCCAACGAGCGACCGGAACAACCTCTATGGCTACACCTTC.

This clonotype was counted a few times. The V call is TRBV4-3, the J call TRBJ2-7; TRBD1 matches 9 bases. This CDR3 contains 16 residues. V dropped 3 bases and J dropped 2; count of bases not matched to a gene: 8. Germline CDR1 and CDR2: LGHNA and YSLEER. The CDR3 here is CASSQTEWDRAYEQYV. For the CDR3, the DNA is TGCGCCAGCAGCCAGACCGAATGGGACAGGGCCTACGAGCAGTACGTC.

A few counts support this clonotype. The CDR3 coding sequence is TGTGCCAGCAGCCCAGACAGGGGTCGTAGCGGGGAGCTGTTTTTT. Its protein is CASSPDRGRSGELFF. The rearrangement joins TRBV9 to TRBJ2-2; 8 positions match TRBD1. V shed 4 bases, J shed 7 bases, and the junction held 9 bases outside the gene matches. Germline loops: CDR1 SGDLS, CDR2 YYNGEE. The CDR3 consists of 15 residues.

The chain joins TRBV6-6 to TRBJ2-7, with 9 bases that match TRBD2. Looked up from germline, CDR1 is MNHNY and CDR2 is SVGAGI (reference sequence). The ends lost 0 bases at V and 4 bases at J; junction bases unmatched: 10. This CDR3 region has 17 residues. The CDR3 bases are TGTGCCAGCAGTTACTCCCCACGATTGACTAGCGGTTACGAGCAGTACTTC. It encodes CASSYSPRLTSGYEQYF.

This clonotype was seen only a few times. This chain joins TRBV28 and TRBJ1-2, with a possible D match to TRBD1 (6 bases). Trimming pared 2 bases from V and 1 base from J, leaving 8 bases between. Germline loops: CDR1 MDHEN, CDR2 SYDVKM. CDR3 size: 14 residues. Written as DNA, the CDR3 is TGTGCCAGCAGTTTAGGAGGGGGTAACTATGGCTACACCTTC. It specifies CASSLGGGNYGYTF.

This clonotype was seen more than once but under ten times. This chain joins TRBV5-1 and TRBJ1-2, with D maybe TRBD1 (6 bases). Trimming stripped 4 bases from V and 4 bases from J, with 17 bases between. CDR1 and CDR2 from the germline V gene are SGHRS and YFSETQ. The CDR3 extends over 15 amino acids. CDR3 nucleotide sequence: TGCGCCAGCAGCGGAACAGGGACCCCAATCTATGGCTACACCTTC. As protein: CASSGTGTPIYGYTF. Complete variable domain (other parts from reference TRBV5-1 and TRBJ1-2): KAGVTQTPRYLIKTRGQQVTLSCSPISGHRSVSWYQQTPGQGLQFLFEYFSETQRNKGNFPGRFSGRQFSNSRSEMNVSTLELGDSALYLCASSGTGTPIYGYTFGSGTRLTVV.

This clonotype has ten or more counts. This rearrangement joins TRBV5-1 to TRBJ2-3; no clear D gene. V dropped 4 bases and J dropped 4 bases, with 7 bases sitting between them. In germline, CDR1 is SGHRS, CDR2 YFSETQ. CDR3 length equals 12 residues. The CDR3 reads CASSRSADTQYF. The CDR3 DNA follows: TGCGCCAGCAGCCGCTCCGCAGATACGCAGTATTTT.